This T cell receptor (beta chain) appears in the sequencing data of a study of glioma-infiltrating T cells after dendritic cell vaccination. Study-level background: Patients received autologous tumor lysate-pulsed dendritic cell vaccination between about 2003 and 2012.

Data came from immunoSEQ multiplex PCR; TCRdb stores just in-frame clones and leaves some out. This table holds about 90,000 clones, more than 70% found once. Trimming pared 5 bases from V and 2 bases from J, leaving 13 bases between. Germline CDR1 and CDR2: SGHAT and FQNNGV. There are 14 residues in the CDR3. The J gene is TRBJ2-7, the V gene TRBV11-2; D is possibly TRBD1 (6 bases). This specimen consisted of blood, obtained before dendritic cell vaccination. The TCR originated in a human donor with glioblastoma. The CDR3 is CASSPNQGTYEQYF. The CDR3 DNA reads as TGTGCCAGCAGCCCAAACCAGGGGACCTACGAGCAGTACTTC.